The next 3 T cell receptor beta chains were all read from a single sample in a study of cytomegalovirus exposure and HLA in healthy donors. The primer mix had 60 Vbeta and 13 Jbeta primers. Clones were read by immunoSEQ multiplex PCR, and TCRdb kept only the in-frame ones, dropping some. Of 180,000 or so clones listed, over 75% were seen once; the top ten hold over 12%. The sample taken for sequencing was PBMCs. These receptors came from a man in his fifties or sixties in good health and CMV-seropositive.

The chain links TRBV4-1 to TRBJ2-7, with a possible D match to TRBD1 (6 bases). Germline lookup yields CDR1 MGHRA and CDR2 YSYEKL. This CDR3 comprises 15 residues. V gave up 5 bases and J gave up 3 bases, with 17 bases separating them. The CDR3 protein is CASSSSLRGSYEQYV. CDR3 in DNA: TGCGCCAGCAGCTCCTCCCTCAGGGGCAGCTACGAGCAGTACGTC.

This chain joins TRBV5-5 and TRBJ1-3; weak D call: TRBD1 (6 bases). The CDR3 is made up of 16 amino acids. Looked up from germline, CDR1 is SGHKS and CDR2 is YYEKEE (reference sequence). With 1 base removed from V and 0 bases from J, the gap between germline ends came to 11 bases. CDR3 amino acids: CASSLSGRGSGNTIYF. The CDR3, as DNA: TGTGCCAGCAGCTTGTCTGGCAGGGGCTCTGGAAACACCATATATTTT.

The chain joins TRBV7-9 to TRBJ2-5; 7 bases match TRBD1. The CDR3 is 15 residues long. Germline V lookup: CDR1 SEHNR, CDR2 FQNEAQ (reference sequence). Trimming removed 4 bases from V and 4 bases from J; junction bases left unmatched: 9. CDR3 amino acids: CASSSNRQGRETQYF. Written as DNA, the CDR3 is TGTGCCAGCAGCTCCAATCGACAGGGAAGAGAGACCCAGTACTTC.